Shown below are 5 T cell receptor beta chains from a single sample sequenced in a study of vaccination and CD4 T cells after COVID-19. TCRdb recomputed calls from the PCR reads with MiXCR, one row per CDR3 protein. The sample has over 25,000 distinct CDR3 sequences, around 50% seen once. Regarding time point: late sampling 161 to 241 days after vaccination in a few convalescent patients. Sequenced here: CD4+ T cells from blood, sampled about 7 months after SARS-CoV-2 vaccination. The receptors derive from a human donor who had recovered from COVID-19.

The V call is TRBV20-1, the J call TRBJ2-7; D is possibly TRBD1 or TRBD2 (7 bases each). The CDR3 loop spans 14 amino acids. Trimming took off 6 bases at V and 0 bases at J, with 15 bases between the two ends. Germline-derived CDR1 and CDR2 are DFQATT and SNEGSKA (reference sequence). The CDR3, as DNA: TGCAGTGCCCGAAAGCGGGACAGCTCCTACGAGCAGTACTTC. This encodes CSARKRDSSYEQYF.

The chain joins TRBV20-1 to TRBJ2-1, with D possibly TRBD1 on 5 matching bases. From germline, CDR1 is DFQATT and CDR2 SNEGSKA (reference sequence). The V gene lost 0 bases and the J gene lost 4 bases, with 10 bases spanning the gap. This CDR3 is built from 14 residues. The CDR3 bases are TGCAGTGCTAGAGAGTCAGGGAAATACAATGAGCAGTTCTTC. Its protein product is CSARESGKYNEQFF.

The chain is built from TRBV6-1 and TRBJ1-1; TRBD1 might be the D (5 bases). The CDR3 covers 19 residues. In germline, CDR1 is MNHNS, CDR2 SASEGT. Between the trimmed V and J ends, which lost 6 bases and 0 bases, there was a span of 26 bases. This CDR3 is CASRRSGPQAPNMNTEAFF. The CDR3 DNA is TGTGCCAGCAGGAGATCCGGGCCACAGGCTCCCAACATGAACACTGAAGCTTTCTTT.

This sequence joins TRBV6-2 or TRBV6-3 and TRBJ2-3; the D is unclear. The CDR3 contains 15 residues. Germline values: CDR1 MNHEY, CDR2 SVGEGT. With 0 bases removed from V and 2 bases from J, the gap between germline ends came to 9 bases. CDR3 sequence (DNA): TGTGCCAGCAGTTACTCAGGTGCAGTCACAGATACGCAGTATTTT. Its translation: CASSYSGAVTDTQYF.

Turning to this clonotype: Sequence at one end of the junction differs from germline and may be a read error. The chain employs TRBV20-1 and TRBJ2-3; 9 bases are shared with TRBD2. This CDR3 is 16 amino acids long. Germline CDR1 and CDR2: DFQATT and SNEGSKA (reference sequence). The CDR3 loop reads CSASRLADPFTYTQYF. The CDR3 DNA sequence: TGCAGTGCTAGCCGACTAGCGGATCCTTTCACATATACGCAGTATTTT.